This TCR beta chain was observed in a study of blood T cells in healthy people across ages. Study-wide background: Capturing about one barcoded beta molecule per two T cells was achieved by template switching. Study results and caveats: One million T cells yielded diversity estimates that were considered underestimates. The long-lived group displayed more naive CD4+ cells, plus higher diversity, than the aged donors did.

Only a few counts were recorded for this clonotype. What it binds is unknown. The authors drew approximately 9 milliliters of peripheral blood from each donor. For the second PCR, which ran for 7 to 11 cycles, a sample-barcoded 5' primer and a J-beta primer mix were used. Each CDR3 protein is one row after TCRdb ran MiXCR on the 5' RACE reads. The data show fewer than 800,000 distinct CDR3 sequences, around 21% seen once. V lost 6 bases and J lost 5; bases outside the gene matches: 10. Germline CDR1 is SQVTM and CDR2 is ANQGSEA. The length of the CDR3 is 14 residues. This TCR came from a man in his 70s in good health. Sequenced material: blood. V gene TRBV29-1 combines with J gene TRBJ2-5; 9 bases align to TRBD1. The CDR3 here is CSVSGTGTSETQYF. CDR3 coding DNA: TGCAGCGTCAGCGGGACAGGGACCTCGGAGACCCAGTACTTC.